This section outlines one T cell receptor beta chain sequence together with its context. Antigen: not known. The data were taken from a study of graft-versus-host responses after intestinal transplantation. Assay: immunoSEQ multiplex PCR; the TCRdb copy retains only in-frame clones and omits some. The sample has about 84,000 clones; 91% are singletons. V lost 3 bases and J lost 6; bases outside the gene matches: 5. The CDR3 has 15 amino acids. Germline CDR1 reads WNHNN; CDR2 reads SYGVQD (reference sequence). This sample comprised unstimulated CD4+ T cells sorted from spleen or lymph node cells, obtained before transplant. This chain connects TRBV10-1 to TRBJ2-2, with 9 nucleotides matching TRBD2. This TCR came from a human donor who was the organ donor for an intestinal transplant. CDR3: CASSDPRGGAGELFF. The CDR3 nucleotides are TGCGCCAGCAGTGATCCGCGGGGGGGCGCCGGGGAGCTGTTTTTT.